One sample yielded the 23 T cell receptor beta chains listed below, sequenced in a study of T cells in Graves' hyperthyroidism and ophthalmopathy (dated by TCRdb to the late 2010s). Receptors were amplified or captured by multiplex PCR. The instrument was an Illumina HiSeq 2000. The TCR beta CDR3 regions were amplified from the RNA transcripts. The first round of RT-PCR for the TCR CDR3 was performed with the HTBI primer set and the Qiagen OneStep RT-PCR kit. The public reads were reanalyzed by TCRdb: fastp trimming at Q25, MiXCR alignment, in-frame beta chains only. Rows are combined by CDR3 protein, so each entry shows the most common genes and DNA. For this sample the table gives 550,000 to 700,000 distinct CDR3 sequences, of which roughly 46% were detected only once. 19% of the sample is in the top ten clones. The sequenced sample consisted of peripheral blood or thyroid tissue (not recorded which). The receptors derive from an adult woman with Graves' disease, either hyperthyroidism or ophthalmopathy (not recorded which).

In this sample, this clonotype turned up many times. The rearrangement links TRBV7-9 to TRBJ1-2; D not certain. The CDR3 sequence is 12 residues long. From germline, CDR1 is SEHNR and CDR2 FQNEAQ (reference sequence). The V and J ends lost 1 base and 8 bases respectively, with 8 bases between them. The chain's CDR3 is CASSLVKGGYTF. The CDR3 region has the DNA TGTGCCAGCAGCTTAGTAAAAGGCGGCTACACCTTC.

The V gene is TRBV30, the J gene TRBJ2-7; D possibly corresponds to TRBD1 (5 bases). The V gene's germline CDR1 is GTSNPN and CDR2 SVGIG (reference sequence). CDR3 length: 13 residues. The V and J ends lost 0 bases and 6 bases respectively, with 12 bases between them. The CDR3: CAWSVQESGEQYF. As DNA, the CDR3 is TGTGCCTGGAGTGTACAGGAGTCTGGCGAGCAGTACTTC.

This clonotype was counted many times. This chain links TRBV10-3 with TRBJ1-1; 12 bases are a match to TRBD1. CDR1 and CDR2 from the germline V gene are ENHRY and SYGVKD. The V segment lost 6 bases and the J segment 6 bases; nucleotides outside the gene matches: 5. The length of the CDR3 is 14 residues. CDR3 nucleotide sequence: TGTGCCATCAGAGGGACAGGGGGCAGCTCTGAAGCTTTCTTT. Protein product: CAIRGTGGSSEAFF.

This chain connects TRBV20-1 to TRBJ2-7, with 8 bases lining up with TRBD2. After removal of 5 bases from V and 7 bases from J, the junction contained 10 bases not matched to a gene. Germline lookup yields CDR1 DFQATT and CDR2 SNEGSKA (reference sequence). The CDR3 runs to 13 residues. This CDR3 reads CSARTSLNGEQYF. CDR3 nucleotides: TGCAGTGCTCGGACTAGCCTGAATGGTGAGCAGTACTTC.

This clonotype appeared a few times. Relative to the germline gene, one junction end is altered; a read error may explain this. The J gene is TRBJ2-2, the V gene TRBV12-3 or TRBV12-4; D possibly corresponds to TRBD2 (6 bases). This CDR3 region has 16 residues. CDR3 residues: CASSPGTSQDTGELFF. In DNA form, the CDR3 reads TGTGCCAGCAGCCCTGGGACTTCTCAAGACACCGGGGAGCTATTTTTT.

This clonotype was observed a few times. The V call is TRBV7-8, the J call TRBJ1-3, with D unclear. V lost 1 base to trimming and J lost 2 bases, with 6 bases between them. The CDR3 extends over 14 amino acids. Per germline, CDR1 SGHVS and CDR2 FQNEAQ. DNA for the CDR3: TGTGCCAGCAGCTTAGGGACGACTGGAAACACCATATATTTT. Translation: CASSLGTTGNTIYF.

The V and J genes are TRBV29-1 and TRBJ1-5; 9 bases line up with TRBD1. This CDR3 has 15 amino acids. Trimming removed 8 bases from V and 2 bases from J; junction bases left unmatched: 10. Germline assignment: CDR1 SQVTM and CDR2 ANQGSEA. DNA for the CDR3: TGCAGCTCAACCGGGACAGGGATTGGCAATCAGCCCCAGCATTTT. As protein: CSSTGTGIGNQPQHF.

Concerning this clonotype: At one of its ends the junction is not consistent with the germline gene, which may arise from a read error. The V call is TRBV20-1, the J call TRBJ1-5; the D gene is possibly TRBD1 (6 bases). The germline V gene encodes CDR1 DFQATT and CDR2 SNEGSKA (reference sequence). The CDR3 is 14 residues long. CDR3 bases: TGCAGTGCCCTTCGGGACACGAGCAATCAGCCCCATCATTTT. This codes for CSALRDTSNQPHHF.

The chain has TRBV20-1 and TRBJ1-2; 9 bases line up with TRBD1. CDR1 and CDR2 (germline): DFQATT, SNEGSKA (reference sequence). Germline trimming cut 0 bases from V and 2 bases from J; bases unmatched to any gene: 4. The CDR3 has 15 amino acids. Written as DNA, the CDR3 is TGCAGTGCTAGAGATCTAACAGGGGGCAACTATGGCTACACCTTC. This translates into CSARDLTGGNYGYTF.

This chain uses TRBV7-2 with TRBJ2-5; tentatively, D is TRBD2 (5 bases). This CDR3 region has 15 residues. V lost 0 bases and J 9 bases, leaving 17 bases between the germline ends. CDR1 is SGHTA and CDR2 is FQGNSA in the germline V gene. The CDR3 loop reads CASSLARAVGSAQYF. CDR3 bases: TGTGCCAGCAGCTTAGCGCGGGCAGTGGGGTCGGCCCAGTACTTC.

This clonotype was found many times. V and J are TRBV20-1 and TRBJ2-6; D is undetermined. Per the germline V gene, CDR1 is DFQATT and CDR2 is SNEGSKA (reference sequence). The V end was cut by 3 bases, the J end by 0 bases, with 9 bases between. CDR3 length: 15 residues. CDR3 region: CSARFSISGANVLTF. In DNA, the CDR3 is TGCAGTGCTAGGTTCAGCATCTCTGGGGCCAACGTCCTGACTTTC.

This clonotype was seen at least ten times. The CDR3 DNA is TGTGCCAGCAGCCCCATTCGGGCGCGGGTGAACACTGAAGCTTTCTTT. This codes for CASSPIRARVNTEAFF. The rearrangement joins TRBV27 to TRBJ1-1; no definite D call. The CDR3 spans 16 residues. CDR1 and CDR2 (germline): MNHEY, SMNVEV (reference sequence). Trimming removed 6 bases from V and 0 bases from J, with 17 bases in between.

This clonotype was seen only a few times. The chain employs TRBV25-1 and TRBJ2-7, with a tentative D call TRBD2 (5 bases). With 5 bases removed from V and 3 bases from J, the gap between germline ends came to 23 bases. Germline CDR1 reads MGHDK; CDR2 reads SYGVNS. The length of the CDR3 is 17 residues. CDR3 region: CASSPLSGIPGFYEQYF. The CDR3 coding sequence is TGTGCCAGCAGTCCCCTGAGTGGGATTCCGGGATTCTACGAGCAGTACTTC.

V gene TRBV6-1 combines with J gene TRBJ2-7; TRBD1 aligns across 7 bases. The CDR3 extends over 13 amino acids. The junction had 7 bases not matched to a gene; V was cut back by 4 bases and J by 7 bases. Germline V gene sequence: CDR1 MNHNS, CDR2 SASEGT. CDR3 sequence reads: CASSGGGVGEQYF. In nucleotides, the CDR3 is TGTGCCAGCAGTGGAGGGGGCGTAGGGGAGCAGTACTTC.

This clonotype was seen ten or more times. The chain combines TRBV20-1 with TRBJ1-2, with D perhaps TRBD1 (6 bases). Germline-derived CDR1 and CDR2 are DFQATT and SNEGSKA (reference sequence). The CDR3 extends over 12 amino acids. V lost 5 bases to trimming and J lost 8 bases, with 15 bases between them. The CDR3 loop reads CSAQAGAQGYTF. Here the CDR3 DNA reads TGCAGTGCTCAAGCGGGGGCGCAGGGCTACACCTTC.

This chain uses TRBV15 with TRBJ1-2, with D unresolved. The CDR3 runs 13 residues. The germline V and J ends were trimmed by 10 bases and 4 bases, with 16 bases remaining between them. Per the germline V gene, CDR1 is LNHNV and CDR2 is YYDKDF (reference sequence). CDR3: CASSEVERYGYTF. In DNA form, the CDR3 reads TGTGCCAGCAGTGAAGTCGAGCGCTATGGCTACACCTTC.

This clonotype was detected a few times. This chain connects TRBV10-3 to TRBJ1-1; D gene ambiguous. Germline CDR1 ENHRY, CDR2 SYGVKD. The ends were cut back, 2 bases at V and 1 base at J, with 5 bases in the middle. This CDR3 is 13 amino acids long. CDR3 nucleotide sequence: TGTGCCATCAGTGAGAGTCAGAACACTGAAGCTTTCTTT. It is translated as CAISESQNTEAFF.

This chain links TRBV29-1 with TRBJ1-1; no clear D gene. The CDR3 length is 10 residues. Germline-derived CDR1 and CDR2 are SQVTM and ANQGSEA. Trimming stripped 4 bases from V and 11 bases from J, with 11 bases between. The CDR3 reads CSVVGAFAFF. The CDR3 DNA follows: TGCAGCGTTGTAGGCGCGTTCGCTTTCTTT.

About this clonotype: A single base separates this from a much larger clone, so it may be a read error. This sequence joins TRBV7-2 and TRBJ2-2; 9 bases are shared with TRBD2. This CDR3 has 20 residues. Germline-derived CDR1 and CDR2 are SGHTA and FQGNSA. The CDR3 nucleotides are TGTGCCAGCAGCCGACCTTTCGGCGGGAGGGGGGTGGTGGACACCGGGGGGCTGTTTTTT. It codes for CASSRPFGGRGVVDTGGLFF.

A few counts support this clonotype. This chain connects TRBV20-1 to TRBJ1-2; TRBD1 matches at 10 bases. Germline CDR1 reads DFQATT; CDR2 reads SNEGSKA (reference sequence). Unmatched junction bases numbered 6, after V lost 0 bases and J lost 2 bases. This CDR3 contains 16 residues. The CDR3 is CSARDTTGGGNYGYTF. The CDR3 DNA reads TGCAGTGCTAGAGATACGACAGGGGGCGGGAACTATGGCTACACCTTC.

The V and J genes are TRBV7-2 and TRBJ2-7; D is possibly TRBD1 or TRBD2 (5 bases each). V was pared by 7 bases and J by 2 bases, with 15 bases between. Germline CDR1 SGHTA, CDR2 FQGNSA. There are 14 residues in the CDR3. The CDR3 spells CASTRGPGPYEQYF. The DNA of the CDR3 is TGTGCCAGCACCCGGGGACCCGGACCCTACGAGCAGTACTTC.

The V and J genes are TRBV7-7 and TRBJ2-5; D gene unclear. The V end was cut by 8 bases, the J end by 1 base, with 11 bases between. CDR3 length: 13 residues. Germline V gives CDR1 SSHAT, CDR2 FNYEAQ (reference sequence). CDR3 DNA sequence: TGTGCCAGCCAGGCGGTAGGCCAAGAGACCCAGTACTTC. Translated: CASQAVGQETQYF.

This clonotype appeared many times. The chain carries TRBV20-1 and TRBJ1-6; D uncertain. CDR3 length equals 12 residues. The V end was cut by 6 bases, the J end by 8 bases, with 11 bases between. Looked up from germline, CDR1 is DFQATT and CDR2 is SNEGSKA (reference sequence). The CDR3 nucleotides read TGCAGTGCCCAACGGCCGGATTCACCCCTCCACTTT. The encoded protein is CSAQRPDSPLHF.